The 8 T cell receptor beta chains below all came from one sample that was sequenced in a study of technical replicates of blood from several donors. Produced via immunoSEQ multiplex PCR; TCRdb's table is partial and in-frame only. Among some 80,000 clones listed, about 92% were seen once. The sample was T cells isolated from PBMCs. These receptors were taken from a human donor in good health.

The chain couples TRBV18 to TRBJ2-3; 12 nucleotides line up with TRBD1. The CDR3 consists of 16 residues. The germline V gene has CDR1 KGHSH and CDR2 LQKENI. V lost 3 bases and J lost 5; bases outside the gene matches: 6. The CDR3 DNA sequence: TGTGCCAGCTCACCGCCGGGACAGGGGGCTCGAGATACGCAGTATTTT. This sequence encodes CASSPPGQGARDTQYF.

This chain connects TRBV7-2 to TRBJ2-2, with TRBD2 matching 12 bases. CDR3 length equals 16 residues. V trimming: 6 bases; J trimming: 2 bases; junction bases outside the gene matches: 4. Germline loops: CDR1 SGHTA, CDR2 FQGNSA. CDR3 bases: TGTGCCAGCAGTGGACTAGCGGGGACTAACACCGGGGAGCTGTTTTTT. Protein product: CASSGLAGTNTGELFF. The full variable domain, rest sourced from reference TRBV7-2 and TRBJ2-2, is GAGVSQSPSNKVTEKGKDVELRCDPISGHTALYWYRQSLGQGLEFLIYFQGNSAPDKSGLPSDRFSAERTGGSVSTLTIQRTQQEDSAVYLCASSGLAGTNTGELFFGEGSRLTVL.

V usage is TRBV5-4 and J usage is TRBJ2-1; 12 bases map to TRBD2. The CDR3 is made up of 16 amino acids. Per the germline V gene, CDR1 is SGHNT and CDR2 is YYREEE (reference sequence). Germline trimming cut 4 bases from V and 5 bases from J; bases unmatched to any gene: 7. The DNA for the CDR3 is TGTGCCAGCAGCCGCTTGACTAGCGGGAGCCACAATGAGCAGTTCTTC. Translating gives CASSRLTSGSHNEQFF.

This sequence joins TRBV6-5 and TRBJ2-1; D remains unclear. CDR1 and CDR2 (germline): MNHEY, SVGAGI. The V gene lost 2 bases and the J gene lost 6 bases, with 14 bases spanning the gap. This CDR3 has 15 residues. The CDR3 loop is CASSYARSVLNEQFF. The CDR3 nucleotides are TGTGCCAGCAGTTACGCGCGATCGGTTCTCAATGAGCAGTTCTTC.

The chain carries TRBV7-3 and TRBJ1-1; perhaps TRBD1 as D (5 bases). Deletions cut 4 bases from V and 1 base from J, with 7 bases between. This CDR3 is 13 amino acids long. In germline, CDR1 is SGHTA, CDR2 FQGTGA. This CDR3 reads CASSSGGNTEAFF. In nucleotides, the CDR3 is TGTGCCAGCAGCTCCGGGGGGAACACTGAAGCTTTCTTT.

The chain is built from TRBV2 and TRBJ2-5, with 12 bases lining up with TRBD2. CDR1 is SNHLY and CDR2 is FYNNEI in the germline V gene. The V gene end was trimmed by 6 bases and the J gene end by 4 bases; junction bases not matched to a gene: 6. The CDR3 sequence is 15 residues long. The CDR3 coding sequence is TGTGCCAGCAGCCTCCAGACTAGCGGGGGAGAGACCCAGTACTTC. Amino acids: CASSLQTSGGETQYF.

A single count supports this clone. The rearrangement links TRBV19 to TRBJ2-1, with 11 bases matching TRBD2. The CDR3 covers 16 residues. V gave up 4 bases and J gave up 3 bases; unmatched junction bases: 5. CDR1 is LNHDA, CDR2 SQIVND, per germline (reference sequence). As DNA, the CDR3 is TGTGCCAGTAGTACTCTAGCGGGAGGTGGCTACAATGAGCAGTTCTTC. Protein: CASSTLAGGGYNEQFF. Together with reference TRBV19 and TRBJ2-1, the CDR3 gives the full variable domain: DGGITQSPKYLFRKEGQNVTLSCEQNLNHDAMYWYRQDPGQGLRLIYYSQIVNDFQKGDIAEGYSVSREKKESFPLTVTSAQKNPTAFYLCASSTLAGGGYNEQFFGPGTRLTVL.

The CDR3 loop is CASSEEAGRMYEQYF. The CDR3 DNA is TGTGCCAGCAGTGAAGAGGCGGGAAGGATGTACGAGCAGTACTTC. This chain joins TRBV6-1 and TRBJ2-7; D might be TRBD2 (6 bases). Trimming shortened V by 1 base and J by 4 bases, and 14 bases separated the two germline ends. Germline V lookup: CDR1 MNHNS, CDR2 SASEGT. CDR3 length: 15 amino acids.